The 21 T cell receptor beta chains reported below all come from one sample, sequenced in a study of T cells expressing NK-cell markers. Reprocessing the 5' RACE reads, TCRdb reports a single entry for every CDR3 protein and omits DNA. The sample data list some 280,000 distinct CDR3 sequences. Sequencing was done on a sample of blood T cells: a sorted CD56 or NKG2C T cell subset, CD4+ or CD8+ T cells, or bulk PBMC T cells (not recorded which). These receptors all stem from a man younger than 35 in good health.

This chain links TRBV20-1 with TRBJ2-3; TCRdb outputs TRBD2, but without DNA this stays unchecked. CDR1 and CDR2 (germline): DFQATT, SNEGSKA (reference sequence). This CDR3 region has 15 residues. The CDR3 is CSAEPGLAGGDTQYF.

The rearrangement joins TRBV20-1 to TRBJ2-7; TCRdb reports TRBD1, a call that lacks DNA to check it against. CDR3 length: 14 residues. The germline gives CDR1 DFQATT, CDR2 SNEGSKA (reference sequence). The CDR3: CSASAEIAPYEQYF.

The chain uses TRBV20-1 and TRBJ2-4; checking the TCRdb D call of TRBD1 is not possible without DNA. The germline V gene has CDR1 DFQATT and CDR2 SNEGSKA (reference sequence). The CDR3 sequence is 12 residues long. The CDR3 sequence is CSRGTAKNIQYF.

The V and J genes are TRBV5-1 and TRBJ1-1; TCRdb designates TRBD1, a call that cannot be tested without DNA. This CDR3 region has 14 residues. The germline gives CDR1 SGHRS, CDR2 YFSETQ. CDR3 residues: CASRGGRSDTEAFF.

This sequence joins TRBV4-3 and TRBJ1-2; the D call of TRBD1 rests on TCRdb alone, since no DNA is present to check it. This CDR3 is built from 15 residues. CDR1 LGHNA and CDR2 YSLEER come from the germline V gene. The CDR3 protein is CASSQGTGAYGGYTF.

The chain employs TRBV7-6 and TRBJ2-7; there is no DNA to check the TCRdb D call of TRBD2. The CDR3 consists of 15 residues. The germline gives CDR1 SGHVS, CDR2 FNYEAQ. The CDR3 here is CASSLLRDYGGEQYF.

The rearrangement uses TRBV24-1 and TRBJ1-2; there is no DNA to check the TCRdb D call of TRBD1. The CDR3 length is 14 residues. The germline V gene encodes CDR1 KGHDR and CDR2 SFDVKD. The CDR3 region is CATSETGVTYGYTF.

This sequence joins TRBV20-1 and TRBJ2-5; the TCRdb call, TRBD2, lacks DNA for checking. This CDR3 spans 14 amino acids. Germline assignment: CDR1 DFQATT and CDR2 SNEGSKA (reference sequence). The CDR3 here is CSASGREGQETQYF.

The chain couples TRBV30 to TRBJ2-1; the D gene TCRdb calls, TRBD2, cannot be checked with no DNA. Germline V gene lookup returns CDR1 GTSNPN and CDR2 SVGIG (reference sequence). CDR3 size: 15 residues. The CDR3 loop reads CAWRGLAGGFYEQFF.

The V call is TRBV21-1, the J call TRBJ1-2; TCRdb reports TRBD1, a call that lacks DNA to check it against. TRBV21-1 is a pseudogene locus. CDR3 length: 14 residues. The chain's CDR3 is CASSNRDRENGYTF.

The chain has TRBV20-1 and TRBJ1-5; TCRdb reports TRBD1, a call that lacks DNA to check it against. This CDR3 is 15 amino acids long. CDR1 DFQATT and CDR2 SNEGSKA come from the germline V gene (reference sequence). Here the CDR3 reads CSAREGQGRNQPQHF.

The J gene is TRBJ1-1, the V gene TRBV20-1; the D call of TRBD1 rests on TCRdb alone, since no DNA is present to check it. The CDR3 covers 14 residues. From germline, CDR1 is DFQATT and CDR2 SNEGSKA (reference sequence). The CDR3 reads CSASPTGYGTEAFF.

V usage is TRBV13 and J usage is TRBJ2-7; TCRdb calls TRBD1, which cannot be checked without DNA. The germline V gene has CDR1 PRHDT and CDR2 FYEKMQ (reference sequence). CDR3 size: 18 residues. The CDR3 loop is CASSVTGGAASGSYEQYF.

The chain couples TRBV10-3 to TRBJ2-5; the D gene TCRdb calls, TRBD1, cannot be checked with no DNA. The CDR3 has 14 amino acids. The germline V gene encodes CDR1 ENHRY and CDR2 SYGVKD. This CDR3 reads CAISESGRQETQYF.

The chain links TRBV29-1 to TRBJ1-5; TCRdb's D call of TRBD1 is untestable without DNA. The CDR3 length is 12 residues. The V gene's germline CDR1 is SQVTM and CDR2 ANQGSEA. The chain's CDR3 is CSGSDRDQPQHF.

The rearrangement joins TRBV11-2 to TRBJ2-4. Germline values: CDR1 SGHAT, CDR2 FQNNGV. The CDR3 is 14 amino acids. This CDR3 reads CASSLVTGQNIQYF.

This chain connects TRBV15 to TRBJ2-2. The CDR3 runs to 15 residues. The germline gives CDR1 LNHNV, CDR2 YYDKDF (reference sequence). The CDR3 here is CATSRDSSLTGELFF.

The chain uses TRBV11-2 and TRBJ2-7; TCRdb proposes TRBD2, but this gene call is untestable without DNA. CDR3 length: 18 residues. CDR1 is SGHAT and CDR2 is FQNNGV in the germline V gene. The CDR3 here is CASSLEGWREARPYEQYF. Full variable domain (remainder filled in from reference TRBV11-2 and TRBJ2-7): EAGVAQSPRYKIIEKRQSVAFWCNPISGHATLYWYQQILGQGPKLLIQFQNNGVVDDSQLPKDRFSAERLKGVDSTLKIQPAKLEDSAVYLCASSLEGWREARPYEQYFGPGTRLTVT.

The chain couples TRBV5-5 to TRBJ2-3; TCRdb lists TRBD1, though no DNA is available to test this call. Per germline, CDR1 SGHKS and CDR2 YYEKEE (reference sequence). The CDR3 has 15 amino acids. The chain's CDR3 is CASSLDPTGPDTQYF.

V and J are TRBV20-1 and TRBJ2-7; TCRdb gives TRBD2 as the D gene, but with no DNA this cannot be confirmed. The CDR3 has 16 amino acids. From germline, CDR1 is DFQATT and CDR2 SNEGSKA (reference sequence). The CDR3 sequence: CSARETLSGGRYEQYF.

J is TRBJ2-2 and V is TRBV6-5. CDR3 length equals 16 residues. Germline CDR1 MNHEY, CDR2 SVGAGI. This chain's CDR3 is CASSYGTKLNTGELFF.